The clone carrying this T cell receptor (beta chain) has a count of ten or more. The germline CDR1 and CDR2 sequences are MNHEY and SVGAGI. V was clipped by 5 bases and J by 7 bases, with 12 bases between them. CDR3 size: 12 residues. This entry belongs to a study of Graves' ophthalmopathy and Graves' hyperthyroidism. TCR beta CDR3 amplification used RNA transcripts. The library came from an HTBI-primed first-round RT-PCR and a second-round multiplex PCR. TCRdb independently ran MiXCR on the multiplex PCR reads; one entry per CDR3 protein. Seen here are about 400,000 distinct CDR3 sequences, around 17% observed once, and the top ten hold 1.5% to 2%.

This receptor was obtained from a woman aged 18-29 years with Graves' ophthalmopathy. Sequenced sample: peripheral blood. The chain links TRBV6-5 to TRBJ2-7; D is ambiguous. The CDR3 DNA reads as TGTGCCAGCAGTCCGACCTGGCGGGAGCAGTACTTC. This translates into CASSPTWREQYF.